This T cell receptor beta chain was retrieved from a study of blood T cell repertoires in COVID-19. Study-level background: The analysed material was cDNA or gDNA that came from T cells, B-cell-depleted T cells, or PBMCs.

Under the authors' procedure: Quantification of nucleated cells was approximated via reference gene primer amplification. The assay was immunoSEQ multiplex PCR, and TCRdb's table has in-frame clones only and misses some. V and J calls plus clone size are reproduced from that table; the DNA served to infer D and trimming. Here the sample spans roughly 77,000 clones, approximately 90% being singletons. This CDR3 is built from 16 residues. Germline V gene lookup returns CDR1 SGHNT and CDR2 YYREEE (reference sequence). Trimming left V 7 bases short and J 0 bases short, with 17 bases between. The chain carries TRBV5-4 and TRBJ1-3, with D possibly matching TRBD1 (5 bases). The specimen was peripheral blood. This receptor was obtained from a woman of 80 years or more with active COVID-19. The DNA of the CDR3 is TGTGCCAGCTTGGCGGACACCTACTACTCTGGAAACACCATATATTTT. Its translation is CASLADTYYSGNTIYF. Full variable domain (missing parts from reference TRBV5-4 and TRBJ1-3): ETGVTQSPTHLIKTRGQQVTLRCSSQSGHNTVSWYQQALGQGPQFIFQYYREEENGRGNFPPRFSGLQFPNYSSELNVNALELDDSALYLCASLADTYYSGNTIYFGEGSWLTVV.